What follows are 5 T cell receptor beta chains derived from one specimen sequenced in a study of blood T cell repertoires in COVID-19. Using immunoSEQ multiplex PCR, the repertoire was profiled, and TCRdb retains in-frame clones only, with some absent. The table lists under 400,000 clones, around 87% of them singletons. Specimen: peripheral blood. The receptors were gathered from a young man with active or convalescent COVID-19.

V is TRBV10-3 and J is TRBJ2-2, with D perhaps matching TRBD1 (5 bases). CDR1 and CDR2 (germline): ENHRY, SYGVKD. V was cut by 3 bases and J by 4 bases, with 12 bases left in between. The CDR3 sequence is 15 residues long. The CDR3 loop reads CAISDRQPPTGELFF. Here the CDR3 DNA reads TGTGCCATCAGTGATCGACAGCCCCCCACCGGGGAGCTGTTTTTT.

The chain joins TRBV28 to TRBJ1-3; 8 bases align to TRBD1. Germline V gene sequence: CDR1 MDHEN, CDR2 SYDVKM. The CDR3 runs 17 residues. J gave up 0 bases and V 8 bases, and 12 bases lay outside the gene matches. CDR3 coding DNA: TGTGCCAGCCGGGCCGGGACAGGCGACCTCTCTGGAAACACCATATATTTT. As protein: CASRAGTGDLSGNTIYF.

The genes are TRBV7-2 and TRBJ1-1, with D uncertain. This CDR3 has 16 residues. The V and J ends lost 1 base and 4 bases respectively, with 16 bases between them. Germline V gives CDR1 SGHTA, CDR2 FQGNSA. CDR3: CASSLGTGLRATEAFF. CDR3 DNA: TGTGCCAGCAGCTTAGGAACGGGATTGCGAGCCACTGAAGCTTTCTTT. The full variable domain, rest sourced from reference TRBV7-2 and TRBJ1-1, is GAGVSQSPSNKVTEKGKDVELRCDPISGHTALYWYRQSLGQGLEFLIYFQGNSAPDKSGLPSDRFSAERTGGSVSTLTIQRTQQEDSAVYLCASSLGTGLRATEAFFGQGTRLTVV.

V and J are TRBV6-2 or TRBV6-3 and TRBJ1-5, with D possibly TRBD1 on 6 matching bases. In germline, CDR1 is MNHEY, CDR2 SVGEGT. The CDR3 runs 15 residues. Deletions cut 4 bases from V and 0 bases from J, with 10 bases between. The CDR3 DNA sequence: TGTGCCAGCAGTTCGGACAGATATAGCAATCAGCCCCAGCATTTT. It specifies CASSSDRYSNQPQHF.

This chain uses TRBV4-2 with TRBJ2-3; 12 nucleotides align to TRBD2. The CDR3 sequence is 15 residues long. From germline, CDR1 is LGHNA and CDR2 YNFKEQ. With V trimmed by 2 bases and J by 6 bases, 3 bases remained unmatched. CDR3 loop: CASSQTTSGGDTQYF. The CDR3 nucleotides are TGTGCCAGCAGCCAAACAACTAGCGGGGGGGATACGCAGTATTTT.